Listed below are T cell receptor beta chains from one sample, sequenced in a study of T cells in Graves' hyperthyroidism and ophthalmopathy. TCRdb ran MiXCR on the multiplex PCR reads and lists one entry per CDR3 protein. The data show 600,000 to 700,000 distinct CDR3 sequences, approximately 14% seen once. Sequenced: blood. The receptor source for this set is a woman between 35 and 50 years old with Graves' ophthalmopathy. Each CDR3 is given with its conserved first and last residue.

TRBV6-2/TRBV6-3	TRBJ1-2	CASTPRGEYGYTF
TRBV6-1	TRBJ2-4	CASRGLALAKNIQYF
TRBV27	TRBJ1-2	CASSSIEQGKHYGYTF
TRBV12-3/TRBV12-4	TRBJ1-1	CASSTVGGLTEAFF
TRBV4-2	TRBJ2-5	CASSQRRGGEETQYF
TRBV9	TRBJ2-5	CASSVSPRADQETQYF
TRBV7-2	TRBJ1-1	CASSPGGKAEAFF
TRBV7-2	TRBJ2-1	CASSPGGSGSNEQFF
TRBV27	TRBJ2-4	CASSLSGGTGVENIQYF
TRBV28	TRBJ1-3	CATLRGAGNTIYF
TRBV19	TRBJ1-2	CANLQMGQGSYGYTF
TRBV6-1	TRBJ1-5	CASRIVGTVNSNQPQHF
TRBV27	TRBJ2-7	CASSTRDRYEQYF
TRBV11-1	TRBJ2-7	CASSLGGQDTGINEQYF
TRBV7-9	TRBJ2-2	CASRSFSGTGELFF
TRBV28	TRBJ2-5	CASSSPSLETQYF
TRBV28	TRBJ2-7	CASGSWDERSSYEQYF
TRBV7-2	TRBJ1-5	CASSLTGQNQPQHF
TRBV4-1	TRBJ1-1	CAGSHDTEAFF
TRBV28	TRBJ1-2	CASTGTGGRGYTF